This T cell receptor (beta chain) stems from a study of T cell repertoires in cytomegalovirus infection. TCRdb reprocessed the reads via MiXCR and lists one record per CDR3 protein. The profile covers about 300,000 distinct CDR3 sequences, with around 10% appearing a single time and approximately 2.4% taken by the ten largest. This clonotype has at least ten counts. Sequence at one end of the junction differs from germline and may be a read error. Germline V gene sequence: CDR1 SGHRS, CDR2 YFSETQ. There are 15 residues in the CDR3. The specimen was PBMCs. This receptor was obtained from a human donor in good health (CMV status not recorded). Some clones in this sample may be carry-over from other donors' samples. The chain employs TRBV5-1 and TRBJ2-2; D perhaps matches TRBD2 (5 bases). The CDR3 region is CASSSRRGNAGELFF. The CDR3, as DNA: TGCGCCAGCAGCTCGAGGCGAGGGAACGCCGGGGAGCTGTTTTTT.